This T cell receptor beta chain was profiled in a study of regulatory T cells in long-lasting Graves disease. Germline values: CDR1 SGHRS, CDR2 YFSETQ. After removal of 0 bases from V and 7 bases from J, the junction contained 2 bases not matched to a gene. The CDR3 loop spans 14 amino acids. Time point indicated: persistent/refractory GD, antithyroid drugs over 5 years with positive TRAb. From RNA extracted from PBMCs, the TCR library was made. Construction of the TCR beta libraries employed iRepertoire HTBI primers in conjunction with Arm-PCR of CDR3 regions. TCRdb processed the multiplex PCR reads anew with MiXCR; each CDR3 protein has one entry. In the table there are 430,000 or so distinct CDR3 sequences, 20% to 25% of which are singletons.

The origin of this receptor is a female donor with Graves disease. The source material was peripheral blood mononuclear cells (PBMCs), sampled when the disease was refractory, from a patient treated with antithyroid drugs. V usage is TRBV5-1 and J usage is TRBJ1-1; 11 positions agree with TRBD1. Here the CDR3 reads CASSLGDRGYEAFF. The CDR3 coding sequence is TGCGCCAGCAGCTTGGGGGACAGGGGGTATGAAGCTTTCTTT.